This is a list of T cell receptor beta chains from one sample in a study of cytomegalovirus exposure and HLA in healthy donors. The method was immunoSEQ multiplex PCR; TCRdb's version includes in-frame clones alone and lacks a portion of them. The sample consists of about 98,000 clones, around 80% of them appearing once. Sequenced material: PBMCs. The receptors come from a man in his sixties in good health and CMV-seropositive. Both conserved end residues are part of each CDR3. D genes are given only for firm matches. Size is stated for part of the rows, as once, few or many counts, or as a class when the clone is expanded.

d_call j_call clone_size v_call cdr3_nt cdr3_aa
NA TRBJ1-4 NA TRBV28 TGTGCCAGCAGTTCCCTCCAGGGAGGGAGTGAAAAACTGTTTTTT CASSSLQGGSEKLFF
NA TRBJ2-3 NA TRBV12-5 TGTGCTAGTGGTTTGTCACGGGAGACGGGTACGCAGTATTTT CASGLSRETGTQYF
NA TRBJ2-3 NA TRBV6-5 TGTGCCAGCAGCAACATTACAGATACGCAGTATTTT CASSNITDTQYF
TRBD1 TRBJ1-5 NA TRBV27 TGTGCCAGCAAAGGACAGGGAGGCAATCAGCCCCAGCATTTT CASKGQGGNQPQHF
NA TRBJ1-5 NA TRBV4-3 TGCGCCAGCAGCCAGGCTCATTCTAGCAATCAGCCCCAGCATTTT CASSQAHSSNQPQHF
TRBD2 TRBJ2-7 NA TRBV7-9 TGTGCCAGCAGCCCGGGGGGGCTCGAGCAGTACTTC CASSPGGLEQYF
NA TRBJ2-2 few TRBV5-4 TGTGCCAGCAGCCCTCCGGAGACCGGGGAGCTGTTTTTT CASSPPETGELFF
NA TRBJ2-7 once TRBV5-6 TGTGCCAGCAGCAGGGGCCACCAATACGAGCAGTACTTC CASSRGHQYEQYF
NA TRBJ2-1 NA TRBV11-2 TGTGCCAGCAGCTCATTAGCGATCTCCTACAATGAGCAGTTCTTC CASSSLAISYNEQFF
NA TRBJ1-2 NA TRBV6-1 TGTGCCAGCAGTGAAGACGGTAGCCTGTTAATGGCTAACTATGGCCACACCTTC CASSEDGSLLMANYGHTF
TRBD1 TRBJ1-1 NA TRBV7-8 TGTGCCAGCAGCATACCGGGACAGGGGGCGGGTGGCACTGAAGCTTTCTTT CASSIPGQGAGGTEAFF
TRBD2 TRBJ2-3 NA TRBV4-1 TGCGCCAGCAGCCCCGCGGGGGGGATAGATACGCAGTATTTT CASSPAGGIDTQYF
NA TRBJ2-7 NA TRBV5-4 TGTGCCAGCAGCAAGACGGGTCCCTACGAGCAGTACTTC CASSKTGPYEQYF
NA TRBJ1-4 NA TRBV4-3 TGCGCCAGCAGCCAAGATATGGCAGGGCGGGAAAAACTGTTTTTT CASSQDMAGREKLFF
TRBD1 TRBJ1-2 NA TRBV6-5 TGTGCCAGCAGTTGGGGCAGGGGGCGCGAGGAGGGCTACACCTTC CASSWGRGREEGYTF
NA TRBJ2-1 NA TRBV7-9 TGTGCCAGCAGCCCGCGGACCTACAATGAGCAGTTCTTC CASSPRTYNEQFF
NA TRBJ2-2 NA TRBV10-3 TGTGCCATCAGCACAGAGACCACCGGGGAGCTGTTTTTT CAISTETTGELFF
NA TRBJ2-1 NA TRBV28 TGTGCCAGCACCGTACAGGCCCTTACACATAATGAGCAGTTCTTC CASTVQALTHNEQFF
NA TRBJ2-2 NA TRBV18 TGTGCCAGCACTGACTCCGACACCGGGGAGCTGTTTTTT CASTDSDTGELFF
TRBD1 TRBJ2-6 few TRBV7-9 TGTGCCAGCAGTCCGGGACAGGGGAGGCGAGGGGCCAACGTCCTGACTTTC CASSPGQGRRGANVLTF
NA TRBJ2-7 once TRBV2 TGTGCCAGCACCCGAAGTCGGCAGGGGTACGAGCAGTACTTC CASTRSRQGYEQYF
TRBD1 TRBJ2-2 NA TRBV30 TGTGCCTGGAGTATGCTCGGCGGACAGGGGGTTAGTTGGGGCACCGGGGAGCTGTTTTTT CAWSMLGGQGVSWGTGELFF
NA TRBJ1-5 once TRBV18 TGTGCCAGCTCACCTTGGACAGTTAGCAATCAGCCCCAGCATTTT CASSPWTVSNQPQHF
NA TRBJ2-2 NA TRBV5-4 TGTGCCAGCAGCTCGGGACTGTCGAACACCGGGGAGCTGTTTTTT CASSSGLSNTGELFF
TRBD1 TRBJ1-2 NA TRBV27 TGTGCCAGCAGTTCCACAGGGGGTAATGGCTACACCTTC CASSSTGGNGYTF
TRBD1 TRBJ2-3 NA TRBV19 TGTGCCAGTAGTAAAACCAGCCGAGGGACAGGGGGCGGGCTAGATACGCAGTATTTT CASSKTSRGTGGGLDTQYF
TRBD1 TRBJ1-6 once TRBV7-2 TGTGCCAGCAGCCTTGACAGGGCTTATTCACCCCTCCACTTT CASSLDRAYSPLHF
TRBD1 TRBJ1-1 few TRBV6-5 TGTGCCAGCAGGACAGGGGGGAACACTGAAGCTTTCTTT CASRTGGNTEAFF
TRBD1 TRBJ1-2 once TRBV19 TGTGCCAGTAGTCATACAGGGGTGGGAAGCGGCTACACCTTC CASSHTGVGSGYTF
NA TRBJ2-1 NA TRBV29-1 TGCAGCGTTGAACAGGTCACCTACAATGAGCAGTTCTTC CSVEQVTYNEQFF
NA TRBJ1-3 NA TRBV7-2 TGTGCCAGCAGCTTTTCCGATACTTTCTCTGGAAACACCATATATTTT CASSFSDTFSGNTIYF
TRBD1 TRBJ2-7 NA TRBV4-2 TGTGCCGGCAGCCAGGCCACCGGGACAGGGACCTACGAGCAGTACTTC CAGSQATGTGTYEQYF
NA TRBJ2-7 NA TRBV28 TGTGCCAGCAGCTCCCCGGGTAGAGGCCCCTACGAGCAGTACTTC CASSSPGRGPYEQYF
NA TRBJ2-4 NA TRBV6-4 TGTGCCATCTTAGGGGAGGAGGCCAAAAACATTCAGTACTTC CAILGEEAKNIQYF
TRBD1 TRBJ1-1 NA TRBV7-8 TGTGCCAGCAGCTTAGAAGGGACAGGGGTGAACACTGAAGCTTTCTTT CASSLEGTGVNTEAFF
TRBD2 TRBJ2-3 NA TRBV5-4 TGTGCCAGCAGGACGGGACTAGTTGGGGATACGCAGTATTTT CASRTGLVGDTQYF
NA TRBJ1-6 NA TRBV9 TGTGCCAGCAGCAGGGCAGGGGCTAATTCACCCCTCCACTTT CASSRAGANSPLHF
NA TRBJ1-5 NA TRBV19 TGTGCCAGTAGCGCAGGGTGGGCCCAGCATTTT CASSAGWAQHF
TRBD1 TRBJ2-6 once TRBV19 TGTGCCAGTAGTACCCCCAGACAGGGGGCAGCGGGGGCCAACGTCCTGACTTTC CASSTPRQGAAGANVLTF
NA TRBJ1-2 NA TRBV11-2 TGTGCCAGCAGCCTCGGGAGGCAGGGCTATGGCTACACCTTC CASSLGRQGYGYTF
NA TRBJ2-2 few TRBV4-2 TGTGCCAGCAGCCAAGCACTCACCGGGGAGCTGTTTTTT CASSQALTGELFF
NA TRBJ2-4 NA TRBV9 TGTGCCAGCAGCGCCCCCGGGGGGCTGGGGAACATTCAGTACTTC CASSAPGGLGNIQYF
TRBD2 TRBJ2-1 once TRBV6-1 TGTGCCACGCGCCGGGGGGGATCCTCCAATGAGCAGTTCTTC CATRRGGSSNEQFF
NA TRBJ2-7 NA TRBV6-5 TGTGCCAGCAGCCAGGACTGGGGGCGTCCCTACGAGCAGTACTTC CASSQDWGRPYEQYF